This record covers a single T cell receptor beta chain. What it binds is not known. This specimen belongs to a study of T cell responses to AZD1222 COVID-19 vaccine. Study-wide results and caveats: Baseline seropositivity occurred in only a handful of AZD1222 recipients.

CDR1 is SEHNR and CDR2 is FQNEAQ in the germline V gene (reference sequence). V was shortened by 2 bases and J by 3 bases, with 2 bases between the two germline ends. This CDR3 has 11 residues. Sequenced by immunoSEQ multiplex PCR; TCRdb stores in-frame clones only, minus some. In the table there are about 200,000 clones, just over 90% of which are singletons. The material sequenced was peripheral blood, taken on day 0 of MenACWY control vaccination. The V call is TRBV7-9, the J call TRBJ2-7, with D unresolved. The source is an adult in good health. This CDR3 reads CASSLFYEQYF. In nucleotides, the CDR3 is TGTGCCAGCAGCTTATTCTACGAGCAGTACTTC.